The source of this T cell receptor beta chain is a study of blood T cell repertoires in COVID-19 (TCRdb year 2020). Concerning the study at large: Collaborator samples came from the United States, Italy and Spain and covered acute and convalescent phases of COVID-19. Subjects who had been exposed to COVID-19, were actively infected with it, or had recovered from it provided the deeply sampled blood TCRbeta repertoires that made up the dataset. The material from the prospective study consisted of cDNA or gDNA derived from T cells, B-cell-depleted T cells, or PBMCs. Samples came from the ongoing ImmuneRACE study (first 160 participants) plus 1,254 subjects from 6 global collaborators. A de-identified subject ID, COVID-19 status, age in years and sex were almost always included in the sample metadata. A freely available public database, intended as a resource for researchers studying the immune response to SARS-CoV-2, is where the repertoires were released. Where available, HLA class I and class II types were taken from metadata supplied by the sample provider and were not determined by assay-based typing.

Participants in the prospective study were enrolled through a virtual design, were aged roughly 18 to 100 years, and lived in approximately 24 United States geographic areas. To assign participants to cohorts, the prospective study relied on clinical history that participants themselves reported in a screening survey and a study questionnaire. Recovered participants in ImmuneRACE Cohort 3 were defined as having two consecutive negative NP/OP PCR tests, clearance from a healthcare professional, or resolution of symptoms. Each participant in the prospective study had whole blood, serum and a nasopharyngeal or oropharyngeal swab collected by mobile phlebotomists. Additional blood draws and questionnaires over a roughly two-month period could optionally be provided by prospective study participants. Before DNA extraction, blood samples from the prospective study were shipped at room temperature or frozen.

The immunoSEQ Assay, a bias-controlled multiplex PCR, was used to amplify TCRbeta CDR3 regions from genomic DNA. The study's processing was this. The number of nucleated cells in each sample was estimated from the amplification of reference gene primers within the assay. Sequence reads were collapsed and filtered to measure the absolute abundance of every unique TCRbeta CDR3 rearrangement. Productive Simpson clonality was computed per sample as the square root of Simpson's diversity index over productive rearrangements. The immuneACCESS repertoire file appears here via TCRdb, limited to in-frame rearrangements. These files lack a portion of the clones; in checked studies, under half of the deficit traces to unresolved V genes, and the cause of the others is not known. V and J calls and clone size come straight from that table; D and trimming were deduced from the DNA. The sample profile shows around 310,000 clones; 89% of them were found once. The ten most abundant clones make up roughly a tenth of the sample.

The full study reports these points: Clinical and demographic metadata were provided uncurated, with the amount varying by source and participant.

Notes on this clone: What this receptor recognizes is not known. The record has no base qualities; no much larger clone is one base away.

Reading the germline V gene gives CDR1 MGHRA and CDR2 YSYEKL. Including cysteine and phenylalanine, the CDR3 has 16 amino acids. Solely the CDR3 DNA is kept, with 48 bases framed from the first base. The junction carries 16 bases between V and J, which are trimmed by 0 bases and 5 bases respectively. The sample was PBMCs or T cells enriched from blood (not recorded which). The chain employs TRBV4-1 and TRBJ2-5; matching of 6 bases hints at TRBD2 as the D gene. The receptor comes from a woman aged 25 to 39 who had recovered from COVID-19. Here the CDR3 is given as CASSQDLEGVGETQYF. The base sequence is TGCGCCAGCAGCCAAGATTTGGAGGGAGTCGGTGAGACCCAGTACTTC.